Listed here is a single TCR beta chain. Its cognate antigen has yet to be identified. The record has no base qualities; no much larger clone is one base away. The library came from the immunoSEQ multiplex PCR assay. For the multiplex PCR, a mixture combining 60 forward primers for TCR Vbeta segments and 13 reverse primers for TCR Jbeta segments was used. A multiplex PCR assay on genomic DNA amplified the CDR3 region of rearranged TCR beta genes. On the Illumina HiSeq System, the amplified TCR beta libraries were sequenced as 87-base-pair reads. In the original analysis: In a later analysis, 77 million or so unique TCR beta chains were counted across the roughly 670 repertoires, and roughly 10 million of these chains were shared by at least two donors. A nearest-neighbor algorithm error-corrected the raw reads and collapsed the reads into unique sequences, merging closely related sequences to remove PCR and sequencing errors. V, D and J gene segments were assigned by aligning CDR3 sequences to IMGT reference sequences. For a sequence to be retained, a match of at least six nucleotides was required to both a V gene segment and a J gene segment. A rearrangement was called productive if the CDR3 had no stop codons and remained in frame with V and J, and every other rearrangement was called non-productive. Following IMGT convention, CDR3 was defined as the stretch from the second conserved V-encoded cysteine up to the conserved J-encoded phenylalanine. The earlier analysis of about 570 of the donors excluded any sequence lacking an unambiguous match to a single V gene segment. In an earlier analysis of 450 to 750 of the donors, a V segment was called functional when productive rearrangements were above 56.7%, and segregating when the standard deviation between donors exceeded 5%. A statistical classification framework was built for diagnosing cytomegalovirus status from the catalog of TCR beta chain sequences. V and J gene assignment, in a later analysis, came from comparing TCR nucleotide sequences with IMGT/GENE-DB human TR gene sequences. Using the TCRdist pipeline, a later analysis assigned CDR3 sequences along with most-parsimonious VDJ recombination scenarios. A later analysis defined each TCR beta chain by its CDR3 amino acid sequence plus V-gene family, and excluded reads lacking a unique V-gene family. A later analysis removed roughly 590 highly shared, low-generation-probability nucleotide sequences to deal with suspected cross-contamination and a sequencing artifact. In a later analysis, a clonal expansion index for each public chain was calculated from normalized within-repertoire ranks of inferred template counts. In a later analysis, generation probabilities were computed with a VDJ recombination model fitted to out-of-frame rearrangements, and the resulting probabilities were checked against IGoR. In a later analysis, hypergeometric tests were used to score TCR-TCR, TCR-HLA and TCR-CMV co-occurrence, with a repertoire-size bias correction applied to TCR pairs. A later analysis estimated false discovery rates by permuting HLA or CMV assignments 20 times. A later analysis grouped co-occurring TCRs with DBSCAN, adding TCRdist sequence similarity when clustering within HLA-allele-positive subsets. Co-occurrence clustering excluded repertoires with fewer than 30,000 or more than 120,000 public chains, plus five with anomalous nucleotide sharing. Drawn from immuneACCESS, this table holds only the in-frame rearrangements with V and J called that TCRdb kept. Clones are partly lost; checked studies trace under half to an unresolved V gene and leave the rest unexplained. The D gene and trimming were derived from the DNA, and the V and J assignments and clone size from that table. Recorded for this sample are approximately 100,000 clones; around 80% of them occurred a single time. The biggest ten clones account for less than 3% of the sample.

In the germline V gene (reference sequence), CDR1 corresponds to SEHNR and CDR2 to FQNEAQ. V and J are trimmed by 3 bases and 8 bases, and the gene matches miss 5 bases of the junction. The CDR3 spans 14 residues, from the cysteine through the phenylalanine. Only CDR3 DNA is held: 42 bases, read in frame from base 1. This sample stems from a study of cytomegalovirus exposure and HLA in healthy donors (dated by TCRdb to 2015 to 2018). Some background on the complete study: In an earlier analysis of 550 to 750 of the donors, 250 to 300 Gb of sequence data and 120 million or so unique TCR beta sequences from about 190 million T cells were reported. In an earlier analysis of 587 of the donors, high-throughput TCR beta sequencing was used to judge whether each TCR beta V gene segment behaved as functional or pseudogenic. Roughly 5 DR-DQ haplotypes were treated as single units for association and clustering because of strong linkage in the cohort. The number of donors typed differed by locus, with about 620-630 for A, B, C, DRB1 and DQB1, around 500 for DQA1, 600 to 610 for DPA1, and approximately 470 for DPB1. The genetic ancestry cluster associated with self-reported Caucasian donors included roughly four fifths of the approximately 400 genotyped donors. In a later analysis, previously published TCR beta repertoires from 670 or so donors were re-analyzed and high-resolution HLA genotyping was added so that TCR occurrence patterns could be studied. An early release covering about 600 HLA-typed donors comprised about 300 gigabases of sequencing data and around 85 million unique TCR sequences. Every repertoire in the discovery cohort had been generated on one and the same sequencing platform. The study profiled the T cell repertoires of 550 to 700 subjects by immunosequencing and related them to cytomegalovirus serostatus. HLA typing covered class I and class II loci at four-digit resolution. Among about 400 genotyped donors of the cohort, an average of approximately 240,000 unique TCR beta nucleotide sequences was sequenced per donor, of which about 18% were non-productive. Rather than drawing on any new phenotypic data, the later analysis identified candidate immune exposures from TCR beta sequences and the way those sequences occurred across donors. Along with the approximately 700-subject first cohort, a separate validation cohort of roughly 110 different subjects was used. To predict cytomegalovirus infection status, the study brought together high-throughput TCR immunosequencing, statistical association of individual TCRs with disease status, and machine learning. Donor age, sex, ethnicity and CMV serostatus were compiled together with the repertoire data. The study aimed to test whether signatures of past pathogen exposure could be identified by cataloging public T cell receptors. A later genetic analysis used genome-wide SNP genotypes for about 60% of the roughly 700 donors, treating that subset as a discovery cohort.

The cohort comprised several hundred healthy bone marrow donors. Cohort members were all nominally healthy when sampled, although unrecorded immune exposures were likely present. The donor was CMV seronegative and was included in the group of 352 seronegative cohort members. A peripheral blood sample was collected from each donor, and TCR beta sequencing was performed on peripheral blood mononuclear cells. Genomic DNA extraction from the blood cell samples was performed with the Qiagen DNeasy Blood Extraction Kit. What the work shows at the level of the full study, not this receptor alone: The classifier was reported to diagnose cytomegalovirus status with high specificity and sensitivity in both the original and validation cohorts. In an earlier analysis of some 540 of the donors, most TCR beta V segments appeared in productive rearrangements about 87% or about 30% of the time, broadly matching IMGT annotations. According to a later analysis, parvovirus B19, influenza, CMV and Epstein-Barr virus appeared linked to several top co-occurrence clusters. Correlated functional status among segregating V segments might be attributable to linkage disequilibrium, but an unknown experimental factor could not be ruled out. While some public TCRs were present in many individuals, most TCR sequences turned up only very rarely across donors. A later analysis associated 15,000 to 20,000 TCR beta sequences with specific HLA alleles at a false discovery rate of 0.05. For the cohort, immune exposure information was limited to CMV serostatus. A cluster of highly shared sequence variants was judged likely to represent a technical artifact of the sequencing pipeline. A later genetic analysis reported fewer N-insertions in productive TCRs among donors in an Asian-associated ancestry cluster than the approximately 700-donor mean. Roughly uniform sequencing depth across donors was assumed in presence/absence analyses, although this assumption may not hold. In a later analysis, TCR association rates were found to vary across HLA loci, with the most associated TCRs seen for DRB1 alleles and the fewest for HLA-C alleles. A further reported finding was that TCR beta sequences accurately predicted the HLA-A and HLA-B alleles for most subjects in the first cohort. A few of the identified cytomegalovirus-associated TCR beta chains were confirmed in vitro to be specific for cytomegalovirus antigens. A later analysis found that most CMV-associated TCR beta chains appeared HLA-restricted, with HLA associations seemingly driven largely by CMV exposure. An association between a missense DCLRE1C variant and V-gene and J-gene trimming of TCR beta chains was found in a later genetic analysis and replicated in an independent cohort. Because some donors lacked HLA typing at each locus, the association tests relied only on the typed subset. Strong co-occurrence of HLA alleles, especially DR and DQ, made assigning TCR associations to individual alleles difficult. Because counts were too low, roughly 17 rarely observed V segments, including chromosome 9 orphons, were left out of the earlier analysis of 500 to 750 of the donors. In a later analysis, HLA-associated TCR beta chains showed more clonal expansion and lower generation probabilities than non-associated chains that were equally common. The 87-base-pair reads could not distinguish some IMGT-functional V segments, including TRBV6-2 and TRBV6-3, so those segments were excluded. In the study, some 180 TCR beta chains were listed as associated with cytomegalovirus. It was suggested by the authors that the approach could potentially be generalized to other disease states and immunological phenotypes. This cohort had only TCR beta chains sequenced, and the lack of alpha or paired-chain data limited which features could be detected.

Sequenced: PBMCs. The receptor comes from a female donor in good health and CMV-seronegative. The chain uses TRBV7-9 and TRBJ1-4; 8 bases in the middle match TRBD1. The CDR3 region reads CASSFGQGREKLFF. The DNA sequence is as follows: TGTGCCAGCAGCTTTGGACAGGGTAGAGAAAAACTGTTTTTT.